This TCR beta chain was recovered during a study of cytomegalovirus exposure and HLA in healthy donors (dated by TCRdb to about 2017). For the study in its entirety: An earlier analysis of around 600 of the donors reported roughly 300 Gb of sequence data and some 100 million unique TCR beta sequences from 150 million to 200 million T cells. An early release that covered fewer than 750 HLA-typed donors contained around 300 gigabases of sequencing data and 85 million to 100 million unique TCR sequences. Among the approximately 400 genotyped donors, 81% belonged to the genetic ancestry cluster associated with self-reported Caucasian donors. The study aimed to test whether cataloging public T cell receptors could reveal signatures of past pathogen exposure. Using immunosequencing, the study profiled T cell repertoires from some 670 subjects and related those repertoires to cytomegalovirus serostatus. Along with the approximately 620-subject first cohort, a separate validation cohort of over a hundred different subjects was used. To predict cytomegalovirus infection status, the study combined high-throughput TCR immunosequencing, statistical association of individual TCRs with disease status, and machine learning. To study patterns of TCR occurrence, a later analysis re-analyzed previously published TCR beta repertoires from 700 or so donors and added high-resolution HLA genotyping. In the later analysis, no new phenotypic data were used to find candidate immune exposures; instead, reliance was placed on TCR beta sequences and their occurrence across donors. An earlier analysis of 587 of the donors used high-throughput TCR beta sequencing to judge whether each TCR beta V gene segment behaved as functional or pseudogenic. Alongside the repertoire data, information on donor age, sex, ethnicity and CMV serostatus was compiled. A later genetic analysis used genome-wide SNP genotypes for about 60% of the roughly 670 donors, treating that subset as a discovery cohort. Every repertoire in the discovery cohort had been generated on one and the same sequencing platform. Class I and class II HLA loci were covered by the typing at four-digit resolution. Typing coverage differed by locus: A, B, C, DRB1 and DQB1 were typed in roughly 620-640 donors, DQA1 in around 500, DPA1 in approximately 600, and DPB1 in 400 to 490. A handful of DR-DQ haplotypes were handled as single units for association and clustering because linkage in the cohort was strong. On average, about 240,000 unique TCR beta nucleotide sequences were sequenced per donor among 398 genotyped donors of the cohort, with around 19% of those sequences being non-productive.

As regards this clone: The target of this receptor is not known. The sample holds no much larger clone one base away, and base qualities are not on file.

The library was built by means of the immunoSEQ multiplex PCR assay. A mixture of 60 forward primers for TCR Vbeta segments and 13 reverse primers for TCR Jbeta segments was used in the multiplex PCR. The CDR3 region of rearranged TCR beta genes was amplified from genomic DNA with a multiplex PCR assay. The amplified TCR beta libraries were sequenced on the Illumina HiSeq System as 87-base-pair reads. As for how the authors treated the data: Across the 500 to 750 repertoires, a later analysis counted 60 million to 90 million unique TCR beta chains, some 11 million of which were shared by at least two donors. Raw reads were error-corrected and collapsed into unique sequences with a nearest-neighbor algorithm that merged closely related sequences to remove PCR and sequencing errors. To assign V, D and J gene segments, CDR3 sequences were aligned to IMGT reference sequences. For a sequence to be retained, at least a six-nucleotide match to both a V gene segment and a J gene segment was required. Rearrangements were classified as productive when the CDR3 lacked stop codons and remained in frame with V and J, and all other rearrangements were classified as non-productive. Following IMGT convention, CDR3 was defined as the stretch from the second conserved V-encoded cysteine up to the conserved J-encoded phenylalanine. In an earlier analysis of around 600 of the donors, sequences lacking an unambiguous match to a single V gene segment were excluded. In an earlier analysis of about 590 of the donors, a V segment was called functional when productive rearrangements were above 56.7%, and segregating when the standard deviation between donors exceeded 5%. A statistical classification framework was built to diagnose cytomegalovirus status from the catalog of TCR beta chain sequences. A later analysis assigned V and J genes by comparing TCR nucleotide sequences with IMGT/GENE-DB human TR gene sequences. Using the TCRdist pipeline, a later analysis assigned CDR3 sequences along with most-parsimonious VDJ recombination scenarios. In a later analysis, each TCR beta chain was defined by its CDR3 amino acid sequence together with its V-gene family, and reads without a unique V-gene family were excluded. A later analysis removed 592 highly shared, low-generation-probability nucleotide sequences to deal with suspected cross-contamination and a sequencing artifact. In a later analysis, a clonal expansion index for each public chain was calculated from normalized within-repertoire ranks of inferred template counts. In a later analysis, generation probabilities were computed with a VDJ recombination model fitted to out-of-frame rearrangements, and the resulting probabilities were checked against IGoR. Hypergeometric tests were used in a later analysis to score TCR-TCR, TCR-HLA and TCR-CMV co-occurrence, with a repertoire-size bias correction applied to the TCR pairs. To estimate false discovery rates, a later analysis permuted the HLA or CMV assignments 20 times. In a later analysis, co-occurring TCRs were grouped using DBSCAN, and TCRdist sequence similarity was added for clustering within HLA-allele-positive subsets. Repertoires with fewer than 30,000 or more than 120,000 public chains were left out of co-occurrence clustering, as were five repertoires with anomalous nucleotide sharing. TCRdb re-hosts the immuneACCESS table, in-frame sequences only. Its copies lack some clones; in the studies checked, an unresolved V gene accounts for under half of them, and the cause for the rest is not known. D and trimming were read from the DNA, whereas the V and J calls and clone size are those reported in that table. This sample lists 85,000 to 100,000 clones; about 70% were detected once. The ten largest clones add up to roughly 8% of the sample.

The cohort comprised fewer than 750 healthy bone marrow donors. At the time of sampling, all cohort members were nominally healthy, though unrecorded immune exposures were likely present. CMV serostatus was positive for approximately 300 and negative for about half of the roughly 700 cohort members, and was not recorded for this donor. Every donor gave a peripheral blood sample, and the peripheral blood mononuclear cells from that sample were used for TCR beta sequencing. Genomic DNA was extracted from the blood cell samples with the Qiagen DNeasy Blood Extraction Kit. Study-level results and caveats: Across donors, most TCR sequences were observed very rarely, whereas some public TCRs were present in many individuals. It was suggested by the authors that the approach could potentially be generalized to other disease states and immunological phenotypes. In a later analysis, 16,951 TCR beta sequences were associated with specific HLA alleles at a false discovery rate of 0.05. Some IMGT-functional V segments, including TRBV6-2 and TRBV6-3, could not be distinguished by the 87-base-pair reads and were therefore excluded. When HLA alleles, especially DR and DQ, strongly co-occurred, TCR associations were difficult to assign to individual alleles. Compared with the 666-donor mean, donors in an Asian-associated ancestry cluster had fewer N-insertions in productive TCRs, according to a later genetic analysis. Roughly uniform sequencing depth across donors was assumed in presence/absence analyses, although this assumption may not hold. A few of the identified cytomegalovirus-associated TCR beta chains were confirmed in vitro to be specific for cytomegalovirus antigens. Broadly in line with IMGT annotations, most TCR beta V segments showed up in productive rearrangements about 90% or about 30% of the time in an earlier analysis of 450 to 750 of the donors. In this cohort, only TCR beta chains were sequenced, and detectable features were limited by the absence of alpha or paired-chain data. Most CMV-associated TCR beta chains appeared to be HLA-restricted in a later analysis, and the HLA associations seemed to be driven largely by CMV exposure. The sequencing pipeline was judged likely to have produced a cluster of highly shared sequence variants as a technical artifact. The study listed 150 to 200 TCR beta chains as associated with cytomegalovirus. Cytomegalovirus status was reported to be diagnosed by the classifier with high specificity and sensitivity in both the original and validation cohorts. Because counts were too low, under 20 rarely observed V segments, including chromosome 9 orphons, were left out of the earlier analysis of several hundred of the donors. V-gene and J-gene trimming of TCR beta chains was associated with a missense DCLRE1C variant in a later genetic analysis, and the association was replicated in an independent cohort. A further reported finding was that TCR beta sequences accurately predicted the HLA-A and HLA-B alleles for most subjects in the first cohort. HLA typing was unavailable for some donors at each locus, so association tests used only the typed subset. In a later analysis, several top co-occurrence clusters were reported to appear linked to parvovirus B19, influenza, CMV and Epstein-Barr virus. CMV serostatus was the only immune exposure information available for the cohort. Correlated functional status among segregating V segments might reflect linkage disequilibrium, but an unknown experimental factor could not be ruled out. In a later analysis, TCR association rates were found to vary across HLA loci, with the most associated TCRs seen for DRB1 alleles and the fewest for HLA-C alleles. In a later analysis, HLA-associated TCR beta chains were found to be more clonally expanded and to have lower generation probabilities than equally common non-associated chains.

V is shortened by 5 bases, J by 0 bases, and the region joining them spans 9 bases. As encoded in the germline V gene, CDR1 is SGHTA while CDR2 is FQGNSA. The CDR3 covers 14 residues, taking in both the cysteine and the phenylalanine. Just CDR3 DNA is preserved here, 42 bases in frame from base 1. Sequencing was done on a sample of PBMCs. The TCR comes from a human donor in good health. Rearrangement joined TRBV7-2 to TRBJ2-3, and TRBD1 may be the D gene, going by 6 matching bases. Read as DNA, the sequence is TGTGCCAGCAGCGACAGGAAAAGCACAGATACGCAGTATTTT. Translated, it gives CASSDRKSTDTQYF.